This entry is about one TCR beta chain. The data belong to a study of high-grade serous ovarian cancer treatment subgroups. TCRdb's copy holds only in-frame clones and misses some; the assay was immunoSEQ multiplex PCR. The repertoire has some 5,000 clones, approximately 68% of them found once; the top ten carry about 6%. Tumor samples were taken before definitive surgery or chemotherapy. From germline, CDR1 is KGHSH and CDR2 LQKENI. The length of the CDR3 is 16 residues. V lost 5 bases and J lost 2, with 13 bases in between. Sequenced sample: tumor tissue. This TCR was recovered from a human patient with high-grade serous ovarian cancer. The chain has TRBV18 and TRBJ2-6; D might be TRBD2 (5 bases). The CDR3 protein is CASSGLPPPGANVLTF. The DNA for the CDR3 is TGTGCCAGCTCAGGACTGCCCCCCCCTGGGGCCAACGTCCTGACTTTC. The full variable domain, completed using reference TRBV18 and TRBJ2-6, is NAGVMQNPRHLVRRRGQEARLRCSPMKGHSHVYWYRQLPEEGLKFMVYLQKENIIDESGMPKERFSAEFPKEGPSILRIQQVVRGDSAAYFCASSGLPPPGANVLTFGAGSRLTVL.